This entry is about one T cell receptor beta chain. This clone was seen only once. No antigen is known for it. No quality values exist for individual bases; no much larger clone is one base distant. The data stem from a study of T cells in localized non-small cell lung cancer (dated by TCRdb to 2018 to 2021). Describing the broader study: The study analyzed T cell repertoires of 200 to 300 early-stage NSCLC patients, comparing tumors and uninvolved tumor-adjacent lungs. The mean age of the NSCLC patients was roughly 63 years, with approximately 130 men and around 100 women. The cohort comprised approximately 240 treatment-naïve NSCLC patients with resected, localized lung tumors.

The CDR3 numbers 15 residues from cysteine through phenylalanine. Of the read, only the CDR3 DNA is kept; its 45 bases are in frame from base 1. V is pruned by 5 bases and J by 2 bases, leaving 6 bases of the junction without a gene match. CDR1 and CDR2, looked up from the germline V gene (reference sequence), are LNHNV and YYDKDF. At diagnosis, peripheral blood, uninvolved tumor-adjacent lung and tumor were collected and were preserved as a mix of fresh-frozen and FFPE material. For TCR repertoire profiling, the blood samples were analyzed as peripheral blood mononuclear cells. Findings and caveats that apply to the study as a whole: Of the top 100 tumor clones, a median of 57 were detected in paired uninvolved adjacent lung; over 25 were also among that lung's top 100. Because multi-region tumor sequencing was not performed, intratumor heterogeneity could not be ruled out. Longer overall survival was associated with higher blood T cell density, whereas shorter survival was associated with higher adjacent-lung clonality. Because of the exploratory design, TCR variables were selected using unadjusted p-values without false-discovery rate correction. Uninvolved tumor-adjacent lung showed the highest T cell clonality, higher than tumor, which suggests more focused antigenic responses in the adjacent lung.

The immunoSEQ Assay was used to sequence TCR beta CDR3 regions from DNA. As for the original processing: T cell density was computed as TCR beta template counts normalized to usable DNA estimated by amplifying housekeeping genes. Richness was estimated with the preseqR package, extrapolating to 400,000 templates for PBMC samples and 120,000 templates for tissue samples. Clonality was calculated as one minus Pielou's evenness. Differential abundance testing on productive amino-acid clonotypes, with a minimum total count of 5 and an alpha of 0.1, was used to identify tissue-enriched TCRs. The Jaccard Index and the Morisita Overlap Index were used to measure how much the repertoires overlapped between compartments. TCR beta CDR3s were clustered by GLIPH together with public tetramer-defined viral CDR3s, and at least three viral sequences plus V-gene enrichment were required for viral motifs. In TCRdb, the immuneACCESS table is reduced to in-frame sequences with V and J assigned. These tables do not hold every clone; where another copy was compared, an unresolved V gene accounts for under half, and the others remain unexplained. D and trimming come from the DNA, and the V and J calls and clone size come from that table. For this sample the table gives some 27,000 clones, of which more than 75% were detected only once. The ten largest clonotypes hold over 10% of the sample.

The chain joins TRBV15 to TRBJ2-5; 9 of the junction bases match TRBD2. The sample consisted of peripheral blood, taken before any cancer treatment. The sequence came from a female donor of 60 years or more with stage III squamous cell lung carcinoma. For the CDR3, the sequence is CATSVAGALQETQYF. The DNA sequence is TGTGCCACCAGCGTAGCGGGAGCACTTCAAGAGACCCAGTACTTC.